This is a list of T cell receptor beta chains from one sample in a study of identical twins. One entry per CDR3 protein, called by TCRdb with MiXCR from the 5' RACE reads. Found here are about 150,000 distinct CDR3 sequences, 3% to 4.5% of them singletons; the top ten hold more than 7%. Sequencing input: memory T cells sorted from blood. The origin of the receptors is a man between 18 and 35 years old in good health. CDR3s include the opening cysteine and the closing phenylalanine or tryptophan. D genes are given only for firm matches. Clone size is stated in some rows and not others, as once, few, many or a class when expanded.

cdr3_aa | cdr3_nt | j_call | clone_size | v_call | d_call
CASSLSPTGSGTGELFF | TGTGCCAGCAGCTTATCCCCAACTGGGTCGGGGACCGGGGAGCTGTTTTTT | TRBJ2-2 | many | TRBV7-2 | -
CASRSTGRTSPLHF | TGTGCCAGCAGATCAACAGGGAGAACTTCACCCCTCCACTTT | TRBJ1-6 | few | TRBV6-1 | -
CASSRLAGGIHEQFF | TGTGCCAGCAGTCGACTAGCGGGAGGAATCCATGAGCAGTTCTTC | TRBJ2-1 | many | TRBV6-4 | TRBD2
CATSRAATENTIYF | TGTGCCACCAGCAGAGCCGCGACGGAAAACACCATATATTTT | TRBJ1-3 | many | TRBV15 | -
CASSSSGRGYEQYF | TGTGCCAGCAGCTCTAGCGGGAGGGGGTACGAGCAGTACTTC | TRBJ2-7 | many | TRBV7-6 | TRBD2
CASSLAGEGSNQPQHF | TGTGCCAGCAGTTTGGCAGGGGAGGGGAGCAATCAGCCCCAGCATTTT | TRBJ1-5 | many | TRBV28 | -
CASSQAPTETQYF | TGCGCCAGCAGCCAAGCACCAACAGAGACCCAGTACTTC | TRBJ2-5 | many | TRBV4-3 | -
CASSPTGWDTGELFF | TGTGCCAGCAGTCCGACAGGGTGGGACACCGGGGAGCTGTTTTTT | TRBJ2-2 | - | TRBV7-6 | TRBD1
CSARVGSADTQYF | TGCAGTGCTAGAGTTGGCAGCGCAGATACGCAGTATTTT | TRBJ2-3 | many | TRBV20-1 | -
CRAWDREETQYF | TGCAGGGCTTGGGACAGGGAAGAGACCCAGTACTTC | TRBJ2-5 | many | TRBV20-1 | TRBD1
CASSKDRGYGEQFF | TGTGCCAGCAGTAAGGACAGGGGGTATGGTGAGCAGTTCTTC | TRBJ2-1 | many | TRBV27 | TRBD1
CASSPTSGRALSGELFF | TGTGCCAGCTCACCAACTAGCGGGAGGGCCCTATCCGGGGAGCTGTTTTTT | TRBJ2-2 | - | TRBV18 | TRBD2
CASSPDSNYGYTF | TGTGCCAGTAGCCCGGACAGTAACTATGGCTACACCTTC | TRBJ1-2 | few | TRBV19 | -
CASSTGIPNTEAFF | TGCGCCAGCAGCACAGGGATCCCAAACACTGAAGCTTTCTTT | TRBJ1-1 | many | TRBV5-1 | -
CASSGGFYEQYF | TGTGCCAGCAGTGGGGGTTTTTACGAGCAGTACTTC | TRBJ2-7 | few | TRBV6-6 | -
CASSLGQGTSGNTIYF | TGCGCCAGCAGCTTGGGTCAGGGGACCTCTGGAAACACCATATATTTT | TRBJ1-3 | many | TRBV5-1 | -
CASRILPTDTQYF | TGCGCCAGCAGGATATTACCCACAGATACGCAGTATTTT | TRBJ2-3 | many | TRBV5-1 | -
CATSREDNYNEQFF | TGTGCCACCAGCAGGGAAGACAACTACAATGAGCAGTTCTTC | TRBJ2-1 | many | TRBV15 | -
CASSLGVGLFPNEQFF | TGTGCCAGCAGCTTAGGGGTGGGGCTATTCCCCAATGAGCAGTTCTTC | TRBJ2-1 | - | TRBV13 | -
CASSLGPSGIAETQYF | TGTGCCAGCAGCTTAGGGCCTAGCGGGATTGCGGAGACCCAGTACTTC | TRBJ2-5 | many | TRBV7-2 | TRBD2
CASSIQAATGELFF | TGTGCCAGCAGCATACAGGCTGCCACCGGGGAGCTGTTTTTT | TRBJ2-2 | many | TRBV7-7 | -
CASSLGSGTHSYNEQFF | TGCGCCAGCAGCTTGGGGTCAGGGACCCACTCCTACAATGAGCAGTTCTTC | TRBJ2-1 | many | TRBV5-1 | -
CASSSDFNNQPQHF | TGTGCCAGCAGTTCGGACTTTAACAATCAGCCCCAGCATTTT | TRBJ1-5 | many | TRBV12-3/TRBV12-4 | -
CALAPRGVEAFF | TGTGCCCTCGCCCCCAGGGGAGTTGAAGCTTTCTTT | TRBJ1-1 | many | TRBV30 | -
CASSLDTSGLETQYF | TGTGCCAGCAGCTTGGATACTAGCGGTCTCGAGACCCAGTACTTC | TRBJ2-5 | many | TRBV5-4 | TRBD2